This section outlines one T cell receptor beta chain sequence together with its context. This entry comes from a study of T cells in Graves' hyperthyroidism and ophthalmopathy. RNA transcripts were the template for amplifying TCR beta CDR3 regions. An initial round of RT-PCR targeting the TCR CDR3 relied on the HTBI primer set. TCRdb reprocessed the multiplex PCR reads via MiXCR and lists one record per CDR3 protein. Of roughly 580,000 distinct CDR3 sequences in the sample, roughly 13% were seen once. The sequence was obtained from a woman in her 30s with Graves' hyperthyroidism that later progressed to Graves' ophthalmopathy. The sample comprised blood.

CDR3: CASSQRGTGEKLFF. CDR3 DNA: TGTGCCAGCAGCCAAAGGGGGACGGGTGAAAAACTGTTTTTT. The chain links TRBV3-1 to TRBJ1-4, with D possibly matching TRBD1 (6 bases). The CDR3 contains 14 residues. Germline V gene lookup returns CDR1 LGHDT and CDR2 YNNKEL (reference sequence). V was pared by 2 bases and J by 7 bases, with 11 bases between.